Sequencing of this T cell receptor beta chain was carried out in a study of shared clonotypes between healthy human individuals. Study-wide findings and caveats: Sampling included only blood; tissue repertoires likely differ.

The material for each subset, its genomic DNA, was split evenly across several immunoSEQ plates. Some clones are missing from TCRdb's copy, which holds only in-frame ones; the method was immunoSEQ multiplex PCR. Of 650,000 to 700,000 clones in the sample, 80% to 95% were seen once. Germline V lookup: CDR1 SSHAT, CDR2 FNYEAQ (reference sequence). The CDR3 covers 12 residues. Trimming removed 5 bases from V and 4 bases from J, with 8 bases in between. As to this clone: Its antigen remains unidentified.

CD8 memory fractions consisted of CD45RO+ and CCR7-negative CD45RA+ TemRA cells together. The rearrangement joins TRBV7-7 to TRBJ2-5; no definite D call. The sample consisted of memory CD8+ T cells from PBMCs. Specified subset: CD45RO+ cells pooled with CCR7-negative TemRA cells. The sequence derives from a man aged 18 to 29 in good health. Some clones in this sample may be carry-over from other donors' samples. The CDR3 nucleotides are TGTGCCAGCAGCCTCTCTGGAGAGACCCAGTACTTC. Its translation: CASSLSGETQYF.